Presented here are 27 T cell receptor beta chains from one specimen sequenced in a study of blood T cell repertoires in COVID-19. Data came from immunoSEQ multiplex PCR; TCRdb stores just in-frame clones and leaves some out. Of about 140,000 clones detected, over 75% appear once; the ten largest clones hold less than 3%. Sequences were obtained from peripheral blood. Receptors were obtained from a man in his fifties or sixties with acute or convalescent COVID-19.

The chain links TRBV6-5 to TRBJ2-7; 8 bases align to TRBD1. The J segment lost 4 bases and the V segment lost 4 bases, leaving 9 bases of the junction unmatched. Per germline, CDR1 MNHEY and CDR2 SVGAGI. This CDR3 is built from 15 residues. CDR3 bases: TGTGCCAGCAGTTTCTCCCGGGACAGGCCTTACGAGCAGTACTTC. Translated, it gives CASSFSRDRPYEQYF.

The sample holds a few counts of this clone. The genes are TRBV7-2 and TRBJ2-1; D is undetermined. Germline CDR1 SGHTA, CDR2 FQGNSA. The CDR3 covers 13 residues. V lost 0 bases and J 8 bases, leaving 8 bases between the germline ends. For the CDR3, the DNA is TGTGCCAGCAGCTTAGCGTTCTCGGATGAGCAGTTCTTC. Translation gives CASSLAFSDEQFF. Full variable domain (outside the CDR3, taken from reference TRBV7-2 and TRBJ2-1): GAGVSQSPSNKVTEKGKDVELRCDPISGHTALYWYRQSLGQGLEFLIYFQGNSAPDKSGLPSDRFSAERTGGSVSTLTIQRTQQEDSAVYLCASSLAFSDEQFFGPGTRLTVL.

The gene calls are TRBV5-1 and TRBJ1-1, with D possibly TRBD1 on 6 matching bases. Between the trimmed V and J ends, which lost 4 bases and 5 bases, there was a span of 15 bases. The CDR3 spans 14 residues. The germline V gene encodes CDR1 SGHRS and CDR2 YFSETQ. The CDR3 spells CASSHPSGVTEAFF. The DNA of the CDR3 is TGCGCCAGCAGCCATCCATCAGGGGTAACTGAAGCTTTCTTT.

In this sample, this clone turned up once. The gene calls are TRBV4-1 and TRBJ2-3; the match to TRBD2 covers 7 bases. The trim removed 4 bases at V and 4 bases at J, leaving 11 bases unmatched. The CDR3 totals 16 residues. The germline V gene has CDR1 MGHRA and CDR2 YSYEKL. CDR3 sequence reads: CASSLGSAGTSDTQYF. CDR3 bases: TGCGCCAGCAGCCTTGGTTCAGCGGGGACCTCAGATACGCAGTATTTT.

The chain links TRBV5-1 to TRBJ2-5, with a possible D match to TRBD2 (6 bases). CDR1 and CDR2 (germline): SGHRS, YFSETQ. The germline V and J ends were trimmed by 2 bases and 2 bases, with 10 bases remaining between them. This CDR3 contains 14 residues. This chain's CDR3 is CASSFYRGQETQYF. The CDR3 DNA follows: TGCGCCAGCAGCTTCTACCGGGGGCAAGAGACCCAGTACTTC.

V and J are TRBV28 and TRBJ1-2; D is possibly TRBD1 (5 bases). V lost 1 base to trimming and J lost 3 bases, with 6 bases between them. Germline loops: CDR1 MDHEN, CDR2 SYDVKM. This CDR3 spans 13 amino acids. The CDR3 here is CASSLSTDYGYTF. The DNA of the CDR3 is TGTGCCAGCAGTTTATCGACAGACTATGGCTACACCTTC.

CDR3 sequence: CASSQQGENTEAFF. The CDR3 nucleotides read TGCGCCAGCAGCCAACAGGGTGAGAACACTGAAGCTTTCTTT. The chain carries TRBV5-1 and TRBJ1-1; possible D gene TRBD1, 6 bases. Germline CDR1 SGHRS, CDR2 YFSETQ. The CDR3 runs to 14 residues. With 4 bases removed from V and 1 base from J, the gap between germline ends came to 11 bases.

The rearrangement links TRBV11-3 to TRBJ1-1, with D possibly being TRBD1 (5 bases). Per germline, CDR1 SGHNT and CDR2 YENEEA. The CDR3 covers 15 residues. Deletions cut 6 bases from V and 0 bases from J, with 14 bases between. The CDR3 region is CASRVGGAMNTEAFF. CDR3 in DNA: TGTGCCAGCAGGGTAGGTGGGGCCATGAACACTGAAGCTTTCTTT.

This rearrangement joins TRBV19 to TRBJ1-3, with a possible D match to TRBD1 (6 bases). Looked up from germline, CDR1 is LNHDA and CDR2 is SQIVND (reference sequence). The CDR3 covers 14 residues. Between the trimmed V and J ends, which lost 5 bases and 0 bases, there was a span of 8 bases. Written as DNA, the CDR3 is TGTGCCAGTAGTGACAGGAGCTCTGGAAACACCATATATTTT. This encodes CASSDRSSGNTIYF.

This chain connects TRBV15 to TRBJ1-5, with TRBD1 as a possible D gene (6 bases). The CDR3 consists of 15 residues. V gave up 6 bases and J gave up 7 bases, with 19 bases separating them. Germline CDR1 and CDR2: LNHNV and YYDKDF (reference sequence). CDR3 nucleotides: TGTGCCACCAGAACTTCCGGGACAAGAAGGCAGCCCCAGCATTTT. It yields the protein CATRTSGTRRQPQHF.

The V and J genes are TRBV5-6 and TRBJ1-2, with a possible D match to TRBD1 (6 bases). Trimming took off 4 bases at V and 8 bases at J, with 18 bases between the two ends. CDR1 is SGHDT and CDR2 is YYEEEE in the germline V gene. The CDR3 consists of 14 residues. CDR3 sequence: CASSTGQPGEGYTF. The CDR3 coding sequence is TGTGCCAGCAGCACAGGACAGCCAGGAGAAGGCTACACCTTC.

Only one count was recorded for this clone. The chain has TRBV21-1 and TRBJ1-5. TRBV21-1 is designated a pseudogene. The CDR3 runs 12 residues. The CDR3 loop reads CASREVRQPQHF. The CDR3 DNA follows: TGTGCCAGCAGGGAGGTTAGACAGCCCCAGCATTTT.

This clone came up a few times. The chain uses TRBV6-6 and TRBJ1-5; no clear D gene. The V end was cut by 7 bases, the J end by 0 bases, with 13 bases between. CDR3 length equals 15 residues. Germline V gives CDR1 MNHNY, CDR2 SVGAGI (reference sequence). CDR3 coding DNA: TGTGCCAGCATGTCTGGGAGGTATAGCAATCAGCCCCAGCATTTT. Amino acid sequence: CASMSGRYSNQPQHF.

The chain is built from TRBV28 and TRBJ1-2, with D possibly matching TRBD1 (5 bases). Per the germline V gene, CDR1 is MDHEN and CDR2 is SYDVKM. V gave up 3 bases and J gave up 2 bases, with 10 bases separating them. The CDR3 length is 14 residues. CDR3 amino acids: CASSLGGKNYGYTF. The CDR3 DNA reads as TGTGCCAGCAGTTTGGGGGGGAAAAACTATGGCTACACCTTC.

The CDR3 protein is CASSQDEGEQFF. CDR3 DNA sequence: TGCGCCAGCAGCCAGGACGAGGGTGAGCAGTTCTTC. This chain connects TRBV4-1 to TRBJ2-1; D is perhaps TRBD2 (5 bases). The CDR3 has 12 residues. V dropped 3 bases and J dropped 9 bases, with 9 bases sitting between them. Germline CDR1 MGHRA, CDR2 YSYEKL.

The J gene is TRBJ1-1, the V gene TRBV7-9; D is uncertain. CDR3 size: 13 residues. Germline CDR1 is SEHNR and CDR2 is FQNEAQ (reference sequence). V shed 5 bases and J shed 2 bases, with 9 bases lying between them. CDR3 DNA sequence: TGTGCCAGCAGCGCGGGCACTAACACTGAAGCTTTCTTT. This gives the protein CASSAGTNTEAFF.

The chain couples TRBV11-2 to TRBJ1-4; a weak D match, TRBD1 (5 bases). Germline V gene sequence: CDR1 SGHAT, CDR2 FQNNGV. Between the trimmed V and J ends, which lost 5 bases and 8 bases, there was a span of 24 bases. The CDR3 totals 17 residues. The CDR3 DNA is TGTGCCAGCAGCCCTGTCTCCGGGGGGAGTTTGGGCGAAAAACTGTTTTTT. This codes for CASSPVSGGSLGEKLFF.

The chain joins TRBV9 to TRBJ2-3; 7 bases match TRBD2. Germline CDR1 is SGDLS and CDR2 is YYNGEE. This CDR3 region has 15 residues. The V segment lost 0 bases and the J segment 6 bases; nucleotides outside the gene matches: 7. CDR3 loop: CASSVDGGTPDTQYF. CDR3 DNA sequence: TGTGCCAGCAGCGTAGACGGGGGGACCCCGGATACGCAGTATTTT.

This sequence joins TRBV28 and TRBJ2-7; 9 bases line up with TRBD2. V dropped 3 bases and J dropped 2; count of bases not matched to a gene: 8. This CDR3 region has 16 residues. Germline-derived CDR1 and CDR2 are MDHEN and SYDVKM. The CDR3 sequence: CASSFVLAGYAYEQYF. CDR3 nucleotides: TGTGCCAGCAGTTTCGTACTAGCGGGTTATGCCTACGAGCAGTACTTC.

The chain joins TRBV11-2 to TRBJ1-3, with 8 bases lining up with TRBD1. CDR3 length equals 14 residues. Per the germline V gene, CDR1 is SGHAT and CDR2 is FQNNGV. Germline trimming cut 5 bases from V and 2 bases from J; bases unmatched to any gene: 2. In DNA, the CDR3 is TGTGCCAGCAGCCCACAGGGGGCTGGAAACACCATATATTTT. It codes for CASSPQGAGNTIYF.

The chain links TRBV27 to TRBJ1-1, with D possibly being TRBD1 (5 bases). This CDR3 has 13 residues. Germline V gene lookup returns CDR1 MNHEY and CDR2 SMNVEV (reference sequence). V was trimmed by 0 bases and J by 8 bases, leaving 10 bases between them. CDR3 sequence reads: CASSLSINREAFF. In DNA, the CDR3 is TGTGCCAGCAGTTTATCGATAAACAGGGAAGCTTTCTTT.

The gene calls are TRBV11-3 and TRBJ2-1, with D possibly TRBD2 on 5 matching bases. Deletions cut 5 bases from V and 1 base from J, with 15 bases between. The germline V gene encodes CDR1 SGHNT and CDR2 YENEEA. The CDR3 has 16 residues. The CDR3 DNA reads as TGTGCCAGCAGCCCACTCGGACTGAAATCCTACAATGAGCAGTTCTTC. Protein: CASSPLGLKSYNEQFF.

The chain combines TRBV6-1 with TRBJ1-3, with TRBD1 matching over 7 bases. CDR1 and CDR2 from the germline V gene are MNHNS and SASEGT. The CDR3 contains 16 residues. Trimming removed 1 base from V and 4 bases from J; junction bases left unmatched: 7. This CDR3 is CASSEGRDRYGNTIYF. CDR3 coding DNA: TGTGCCAGCAGTGAAGGAAGGGACAGATACGGAAACACCATATATTTT.

The CDR3 DNA is TGTGCCAGCAGTCCTCCATTCGGGACTAGCGGGAGTGGTGAGCAGTACTTC. Translation gives CASSPPFGTSGSGEQYF. J is TRBJ2-7 and V is TRBV28; 14 bases fit TRBD2. V gave up 5 bases and J gave up 7 bases; unmatched junction bases: 13. The CDR3 consists of 17 residues. CDR1 is MDHEN, CDR2 SYDVKM, per germline. The full variable domain, completed using reference TRBV28 and TRBJ2-7, is DVKVTQSSRYLVKRTGEKVFLECVQDMDHENMFWYRQDPGLGLRLIYFSYDVKMKEKGDIPEGYSVSREKKERFSLILESASTNQTSMYLCASSPPFGTSGSGEQYFGPGTRLTVT.

The chain links TRBV24-1 to TRBJ2-3; D perhaps matches TRBD1 (5 bases). V gave up 3 bases and J gave up 4 bases, with 13 bases separating them. Germline CDR1 and CDR2: KGHDR and SFDVKD. There are 15 residues in the CDR3. CDR3 nucleotide sequence: TGTGCCACCAGTGATCCGCAGGGTTATGCAGATACGCAGTATTTT. Amino acid sequence: CATSDPQGYADTQYF.

The chain employs TRBV19 and TRBJ1-5, with D possibly TRBD1 on 5 matching bases. The V gene's germline CDR1 is LNHDA and CDR2 SQIVND (reference sequence). V was clipped by 4 bases and J by 0 bases, with 13 bases between them. This CDR3 is built from 16 residues. DNA of the CDR3: TGTGCCAGTAGTACTAACAGACAGAATAGCAATCAGCCCCAGCATTTT. Encoded protein: CASSTNRQNSNQPQHF.

V and J are TRBV15 and TRBJ2-2, with 9 bases aligning to TRBD1. In germline, CDR1 is LNHNV, CDR2 YYDKDF (reference sequence). J was trimmed by 5 bases and V by 0 bases; bases with no gene match: 10. CDR3 length: 18 residues. CDR3 DNA sequence: TGTGCCACCAGCAGAGATTCCCTGGGACAGGGATTTACCGGGGAGCTGTTTTTT. Protein sequence: CATSRDSLGQGFTGELFF.